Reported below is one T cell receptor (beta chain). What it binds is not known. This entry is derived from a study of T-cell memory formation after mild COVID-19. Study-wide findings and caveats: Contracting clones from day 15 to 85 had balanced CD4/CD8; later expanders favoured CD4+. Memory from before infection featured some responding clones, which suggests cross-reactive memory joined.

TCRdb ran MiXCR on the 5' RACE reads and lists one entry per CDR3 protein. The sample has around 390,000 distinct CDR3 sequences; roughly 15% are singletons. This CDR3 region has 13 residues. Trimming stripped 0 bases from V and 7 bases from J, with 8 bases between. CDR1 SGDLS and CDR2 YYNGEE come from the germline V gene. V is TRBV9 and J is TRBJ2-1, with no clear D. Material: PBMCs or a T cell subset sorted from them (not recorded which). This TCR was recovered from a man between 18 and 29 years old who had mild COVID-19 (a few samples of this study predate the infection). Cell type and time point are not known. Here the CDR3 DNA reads TGTGCCAGCAGCGTAGGTTTGGGGAATGAGCAGTTCTTC. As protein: CASSVGLGNEQFF. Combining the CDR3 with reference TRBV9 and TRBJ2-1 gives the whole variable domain DSGVTQTPKHLITATGQRVTLRCSPRSGDLSVYWYQQSLDQGLQFLIQYYNGEERAKGNILERFSAQQFPDLHSELNLSSLELGDSALYFCASSVGLGNEQFFGPGTRLTVL.